This T cell receptor beta chain was captured in a study of T cells in Graves' hyperthyroidism and ophthalmopathy. This clonotype showed up many times. Germline values: CDR1 MNHEY, CDR2 SMNVEV (reference sequence). CDR3 length: 13 residues. V was pared by 3 bases and J by 2 bases, with 8 bases between. Patients aged 18 to 65 had newly diagnosed hyperthyroidism that had lasted under 2 months. PBMCs were derived from 7.5 to 10 ml fresh peripheral blood. What was amplified from RNA transcripts were TCR beta CDR3 regions. HTBI primers drove first-round RT-PCR of the TCR CDR3. From the multiplex PCR reads, TCRdb called clonotypes with MiXCR, one entry per CDR3 protein. The sample carries roughly 380,000 distinct CDR3 sequences, about a fifth recorded once.

The genes are TRBV27 and TRBJ2-7; D not certain. The sequenced sample was blood. The clonotype was recovered from a woman aged 18-30 years with Graves' hyperthyroidism. The CDR3 DNA follows: TGTGCCAGCAGTTTCCGGGCTGCCTACGAGCAGTACTTC. Translated, it gives CASSFRAAYEQYF.